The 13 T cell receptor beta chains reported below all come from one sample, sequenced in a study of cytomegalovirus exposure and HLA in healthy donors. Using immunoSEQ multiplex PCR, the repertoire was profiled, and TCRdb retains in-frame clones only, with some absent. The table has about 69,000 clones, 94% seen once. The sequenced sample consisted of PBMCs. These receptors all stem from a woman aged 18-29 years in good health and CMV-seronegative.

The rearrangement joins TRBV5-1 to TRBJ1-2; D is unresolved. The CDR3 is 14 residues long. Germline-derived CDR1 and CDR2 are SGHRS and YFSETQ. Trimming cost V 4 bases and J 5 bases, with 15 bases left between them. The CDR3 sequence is CASSPREISYGYTF. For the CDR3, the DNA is TGCGCCAGCAGCCCGCGGGAGATTTCGTATGGCTACACCTTC.

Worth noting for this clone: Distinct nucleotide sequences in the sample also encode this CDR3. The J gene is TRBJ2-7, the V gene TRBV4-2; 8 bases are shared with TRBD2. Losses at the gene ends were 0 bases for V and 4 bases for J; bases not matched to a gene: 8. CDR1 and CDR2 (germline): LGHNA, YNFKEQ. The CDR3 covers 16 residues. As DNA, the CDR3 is TGTGCCAGCAGCCAAGATACCGGGGGGGCTTCTTACGAGCAGTACTTC. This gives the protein CASSQDTGGASYEQYF.

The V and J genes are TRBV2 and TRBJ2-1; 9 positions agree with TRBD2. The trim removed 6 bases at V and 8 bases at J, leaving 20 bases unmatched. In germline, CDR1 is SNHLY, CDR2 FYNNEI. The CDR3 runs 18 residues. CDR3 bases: TGTGCCAGCAGCGAATGGGGAGGGCGGGAGGGTTTTATGGATGAGCAGTTCTTC. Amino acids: CASSEWGGREGFMDEQFF.

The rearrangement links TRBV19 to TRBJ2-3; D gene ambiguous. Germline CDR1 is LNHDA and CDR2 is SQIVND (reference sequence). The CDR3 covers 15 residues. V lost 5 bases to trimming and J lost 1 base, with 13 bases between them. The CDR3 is CASSYSVGGTDTQYF. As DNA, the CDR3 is TGTGCCAGTAGTTATTCCGTCGGAGGCACAGATACGCAGTATTTT.

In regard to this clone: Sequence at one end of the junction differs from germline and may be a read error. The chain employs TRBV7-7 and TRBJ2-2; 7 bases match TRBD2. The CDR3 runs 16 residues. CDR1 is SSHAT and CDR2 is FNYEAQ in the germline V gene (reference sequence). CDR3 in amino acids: CASSPLAGGNPGELFF. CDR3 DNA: TGTGCTAGCAGCCCATTAGCGGGTGGAAACCCCGGGGAGCTGTTTTTT.

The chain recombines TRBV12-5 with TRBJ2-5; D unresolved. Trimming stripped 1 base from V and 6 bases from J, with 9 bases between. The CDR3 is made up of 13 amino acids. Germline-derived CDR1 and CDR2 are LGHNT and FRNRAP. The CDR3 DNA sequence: TGTGCTAGTGGTTTGGACATCTTGCAGACCCAGTACTTC. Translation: CASGLDILQTQYF. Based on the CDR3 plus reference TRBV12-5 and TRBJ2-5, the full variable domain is DARVTQTPRHKVTEMGQEVTMRCQPILGHNTVFWYRQTMMQGLELLAYFRNRAPLDDSGMPKDRFSAEMPDATLATLKIQPSEPRDSAVYFCASGLDILQTQYFGPGTRLLVL.

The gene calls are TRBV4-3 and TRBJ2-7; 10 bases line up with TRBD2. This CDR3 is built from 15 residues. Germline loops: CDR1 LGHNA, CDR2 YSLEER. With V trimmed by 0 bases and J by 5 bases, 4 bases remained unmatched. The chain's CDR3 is CASSQEALAGNEQYF. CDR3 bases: TGCGCCAGCAGCCAAGAAGCACTAGCGGGGAACGAGCAGTACTTC.

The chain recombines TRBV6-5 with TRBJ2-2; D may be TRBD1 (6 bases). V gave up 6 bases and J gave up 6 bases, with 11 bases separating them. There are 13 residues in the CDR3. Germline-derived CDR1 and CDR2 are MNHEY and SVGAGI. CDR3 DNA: TGTGCCAGCAGAGTGAAGGGGGCCGGGGAGCTGTTTTTT. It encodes CASRVKGAGELFF.

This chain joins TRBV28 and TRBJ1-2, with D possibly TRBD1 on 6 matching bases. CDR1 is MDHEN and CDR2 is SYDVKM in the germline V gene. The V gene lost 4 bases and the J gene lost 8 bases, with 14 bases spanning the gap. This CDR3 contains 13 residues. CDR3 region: CASSSLQGTGYTF. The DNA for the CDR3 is TGTGCCAGCAGTTCACTCCAGGGGACCGGCTACACCTTC.

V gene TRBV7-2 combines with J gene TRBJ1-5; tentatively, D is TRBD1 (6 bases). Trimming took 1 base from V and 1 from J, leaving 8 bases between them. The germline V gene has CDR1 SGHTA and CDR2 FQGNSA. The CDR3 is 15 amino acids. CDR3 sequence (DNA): TGTGCCAGCAGCTTAGAGGGACAAAGCAATCAGCCCCAGCATTTT. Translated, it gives CASSLEGQSNQPQHF.

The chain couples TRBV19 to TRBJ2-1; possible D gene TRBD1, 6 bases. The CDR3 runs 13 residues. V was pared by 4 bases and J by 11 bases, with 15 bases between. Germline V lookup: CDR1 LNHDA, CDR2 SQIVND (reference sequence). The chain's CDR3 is CASSTSRTVKQFF. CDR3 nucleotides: TGTGCCAGTAGTACCTCTAGGACAGTTAAGCAGTTCTTC.

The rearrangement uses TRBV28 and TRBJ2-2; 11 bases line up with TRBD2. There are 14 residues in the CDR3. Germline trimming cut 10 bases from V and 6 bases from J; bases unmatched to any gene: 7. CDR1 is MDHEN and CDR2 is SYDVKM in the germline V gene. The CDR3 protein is CAIGTSGDSGELFF. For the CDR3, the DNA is TGTGCCATCGGGACTAGCGGAGACTCCGGGGAGCTGTTTTTT.

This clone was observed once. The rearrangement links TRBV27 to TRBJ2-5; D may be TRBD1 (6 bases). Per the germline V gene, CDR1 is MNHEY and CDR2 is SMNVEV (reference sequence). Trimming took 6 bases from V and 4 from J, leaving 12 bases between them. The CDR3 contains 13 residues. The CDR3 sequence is CASSQGIRETQYF. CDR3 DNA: TGTGCCAGCAGCCAGGGGATCCGAGAGACCCAGTACTTC.